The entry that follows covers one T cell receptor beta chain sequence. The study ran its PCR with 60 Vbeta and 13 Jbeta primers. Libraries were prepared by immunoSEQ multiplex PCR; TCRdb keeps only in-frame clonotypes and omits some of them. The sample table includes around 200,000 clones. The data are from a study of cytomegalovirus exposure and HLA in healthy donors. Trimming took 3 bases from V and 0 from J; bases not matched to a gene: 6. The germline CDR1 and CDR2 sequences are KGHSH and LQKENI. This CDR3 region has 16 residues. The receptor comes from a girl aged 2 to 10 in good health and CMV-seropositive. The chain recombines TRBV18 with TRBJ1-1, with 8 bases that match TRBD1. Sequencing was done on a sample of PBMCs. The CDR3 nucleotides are TGTGCCAGCTCACCTGGGGACAGGTCAATGAACACTGAAGCTTTCTTT. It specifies CASSPGDRSMNTEAFF. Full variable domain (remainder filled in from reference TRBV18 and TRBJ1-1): NAGVMQNPRHLVRRRGQEARLRCSPMKGHSHVYWYRQLPEEGLKFMVYLQKENIIDESGMPKERFSAEFPKEGPSILRIQQVVRGDSAAYFCASSPGDRSMNTEAFFGQGTRLTVV.